This T cell receptor (beta chain) was sequenced for a study of OX40 agonist ivuxolimab in advanced cancers. Study as a whole: Three patients got partial responses; one had hepatocellular carcinoma and two had cutaneous melanoma. Findings of the study overall: Clonal expansion from baseline to week 6 occurred in both CD4+ and CD8+ T cells.

The CDR3 contains 16 residues. Germline CDR1 reads LGHNT; CDR2 reads FRNRAP. The V gene end was trimmed by 3 bases and the J gene end by 3 bases; junction bases not matched to a gene: 6. Of note for this clone: Its antigen is unknown.

The protocol was immunoSEQ multiplex PCR, while the TCRdb copy is restricted to in-frame clones and leaves out a portion. The sample has some 20,000 clones; approximately 90% are singletons. V is TRBV12-5 and J is TRBJ2-2; 8 bases map to TRBD2. The material was CD4+ or CD8+ T cells sorted from blood, obtained in a trial of the OX40 agonist ivuxolimab. This sequence was found in an adult with an advanced solid tumor such as melanoma, head and neck, liver or kidney cancer. CDR3 sequence reads: CASGFNGGVDTGELFF. As DNA, the CDR3 is TGTGCTAGTGGTTTTAACGGGGGGGTGGACACCGGGGAGCTGTTTTTT.